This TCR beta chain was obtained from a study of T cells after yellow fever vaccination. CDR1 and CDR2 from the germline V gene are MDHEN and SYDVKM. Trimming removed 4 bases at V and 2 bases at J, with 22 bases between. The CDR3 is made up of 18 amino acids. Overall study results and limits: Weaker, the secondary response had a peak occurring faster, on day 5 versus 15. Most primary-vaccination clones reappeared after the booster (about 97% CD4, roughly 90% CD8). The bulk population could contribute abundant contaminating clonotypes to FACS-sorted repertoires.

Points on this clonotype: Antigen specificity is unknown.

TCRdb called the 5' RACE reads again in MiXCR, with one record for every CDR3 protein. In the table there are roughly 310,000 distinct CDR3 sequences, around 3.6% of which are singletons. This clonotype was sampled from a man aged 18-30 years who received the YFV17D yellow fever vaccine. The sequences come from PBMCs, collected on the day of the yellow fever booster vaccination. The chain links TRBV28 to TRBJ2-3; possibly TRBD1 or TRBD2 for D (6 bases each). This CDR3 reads CASSYLLGGLFYTDTQYF. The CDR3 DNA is TGTGCCAGCAGTTACCTCTTGGGGGGCCTTTTTTACACAGATACGCAGTATTTT.